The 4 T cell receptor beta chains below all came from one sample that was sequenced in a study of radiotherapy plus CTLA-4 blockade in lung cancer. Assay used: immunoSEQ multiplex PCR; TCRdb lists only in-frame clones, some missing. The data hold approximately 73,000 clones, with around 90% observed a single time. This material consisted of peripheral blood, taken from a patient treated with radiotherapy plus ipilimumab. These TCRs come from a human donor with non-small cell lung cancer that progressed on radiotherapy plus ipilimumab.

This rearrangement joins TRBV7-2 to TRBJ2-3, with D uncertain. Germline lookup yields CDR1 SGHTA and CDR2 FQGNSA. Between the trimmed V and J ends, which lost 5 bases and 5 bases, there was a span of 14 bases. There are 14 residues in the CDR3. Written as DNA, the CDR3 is TGTGCCAGCAGCCCCGTCGAACGGGTAGATACGCAGTATTTT. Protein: CASSPVERVDTQYF.

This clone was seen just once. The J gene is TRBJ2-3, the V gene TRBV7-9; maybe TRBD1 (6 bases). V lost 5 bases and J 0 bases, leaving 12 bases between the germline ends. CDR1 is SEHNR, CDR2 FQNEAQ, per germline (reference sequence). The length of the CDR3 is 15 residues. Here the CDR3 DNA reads TGTGCCAGCAGCCGGGACACCCGTAGCACAGATACGCAGTATTTT. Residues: CASSRDTRSTDTQYF.

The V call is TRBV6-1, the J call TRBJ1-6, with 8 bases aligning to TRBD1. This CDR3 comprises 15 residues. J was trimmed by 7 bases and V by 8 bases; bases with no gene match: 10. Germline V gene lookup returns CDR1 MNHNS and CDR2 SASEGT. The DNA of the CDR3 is TGTGCCAGCGGAACAGGGGGTTTGTGGAATTCACCCCTCCACTTT. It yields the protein CASGTGGLWNSPLHF.

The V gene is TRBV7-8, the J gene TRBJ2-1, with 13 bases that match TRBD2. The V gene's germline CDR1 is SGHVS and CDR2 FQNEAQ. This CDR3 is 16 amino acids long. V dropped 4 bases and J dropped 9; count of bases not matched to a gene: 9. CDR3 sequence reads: CASSSQLAGGPVEQFF. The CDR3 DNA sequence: TGTGCCAGCAGCTCGCAACTAGCGGGAGGGCCGGTTGAGCAGTTCTTC.